The 2 T cell receptor beta chains listed next were all sequenced from one sample in a study of blood T cell repertoires in COVID-19. TCRdb's table, derived via immunoSEQ multiplex PCR, lists solely in-frame clones and lacks some. The table has 200,000 to 250,000 clones, 81% seen once. Material for sequencing was PBMCs or T cells enriched from blood (not recorded which). All receptors derive from a woman between 45 and 65 years old with acute COVID-19.

V is TRBV9 and J is TRBJ2-3; 13 nucleotides agree with TRBD2. V trimming: 4 bases; J trimming: 3 bases; junction bases outside the gene matches: 5. CDR3 size: 16 residues. The germline gives CDR1 SGDLS, CDR2 YYNGEE. The CDR3 reads CASSPRTSGRTDTQYF. CDR3 in DNA: TGTGCCAGCAGCCCCAGGACTAGCGGGAGAACAGATACGCAGTATTTT.

The chain carries TRBV6-5 and TRBJ2-7; TRBD1 matches 7 bases. The germline V gene has CDR1 MNHEY and CDR2 SVGAGI. Unmatched junction bases numbered 12, after V lost 7 bases and J lost 3 bases. The CDR3 runs 15 residues. CDR3 coding DNA: TGTGCCAGCAAAACAATGACAGGGAATATCTACGAGCAGTACTTC. It translates to CASKTMTGNIYEQYF.